Below are 28 T cell receptor beta chains sequenced from a single sample in a study of blood T cell repertoires in COVID-19. Clones were read by immunoSEQ multiplex PCR, and TCRdb kept only the in-frame ones, dropping some. The sample has approximately 220,000 clones; around 83% are singletons. Sequenced: PBMCs or T cells enriched from blood (not recorded which). The receptors come from a middle-aged woman with acute COVID-19.

V usage is TRBV29-1 and J usage is TRBJ1-2; 8 bases are a match to TRBD1. V trimming: 3 bases; J trimming: 8 bases; junction bases outside the gene matches: 5. Germline CDR1 is SQVTM and CDR2 is ANQGSEA. The CDR3 is 12 amino acids. In DNA, the CDR3 is TGCAGCGTTGAGGGACAGGACGCAGGCTACACCTTC. Protein product: CSVEGQDAGYTF.

This clone was counted once. The rearrangement uses TRBV6-5 and TRBJ1-6; D unclear. The CDR3 has 16 residues. Germline V gene lookup returns CDR1 MNHEY and CDR2 SVGAGI. With 4 bases removed from V and 7 bases from J, the gap between germline ends came to 17 bases. CDR3 residues: CASSSPVAAANSPLHF. In DNA, the CDR3 is TGTGCCAGCAGTTCCCCGGTCGCCGCGGCGAATTCACCCCTCCACTTT.

This chain joins TRBV11-2 and TRBJ2-1, with TRBD2 as a possible D gene (7 bases). CDR3 length equals 15 residues. Germline loops: CDR1 SGHAT, CDR2 FQNNGV. Trimming left V 5 bases short and J 1 base short, with 12 bases between. CDR3 in DNA: TGTGCCAGCAGCGGGGGGGGCCGTTCCTACAATGAGCAGTTCTTC. Protein product: CASSGGGRSYNEQFF. Variable domain in full (rest from reference TRBV11-2 and TRBJ2-1): EAGVAQSPRYKIIEKRQSVAFWCNPISGHATLYWYQQILGQGPKLLIQFQNNGVVDDSQLPKDRFSAERLKGVDSTLKIQPAKLEDSAVYLCASSGGGRSYNEQFFGPGTRLTVL.

This chain connects TRBV3-1 (or the pseudogene TRBV3-2) to TRBJ2-2; tentative D call: TRBD2 (7 bases). Deletions cut 4 bases from V and 5 bases from J, with 29 bases between. Germline V gene data show CDR1 as LGHDT and CDR2 as YNNKEL (reference sequence). The CDR3 consists of 20 residues. CDR3 nucleotide sequence: TGTGCCAGCAGCCGTAGCCCAGGCACTAGTACCAGGGGAGGGACCGGGGAGCTGTTTTTT. This codes for CASSRSPGTSTRGGTGELFF.

The V call is TRBV19, the J call TRBJ1-2; D may be TRBD1 (5 bases). Trimming took off 5 bases at V and 4 bases at J, with 14 bases between the two ends. The CDR3 loop spans 14 amino acids. From germline, CDR1 is LNHDA and CDR2 SQIVND (reference sequence). The CDR3 nucleotides read TGTGCCAGTAGTTGGGGAGGAGGGACCTATGGCTACACCTTC. This sequence encodes CASSWGGGTYGYTF.

The chain uses TRBV6-2 or TRBV6-3 and TRBJ1-5, with a tentative D call TRBD1 (6 bases). CDR3 length: 16 residues. V lost 7 bases and J lost 1, with 17 bases in between. Germline CDR1 and CDR2: MNHEY and SVGEGT. In DNA form, the CDR3 reads TGTGCCAGCACCCCATGGGGGGGCTTAAGCAATCAGCCCCAGCATTTT. Translated: CASTPWGGLSNQPQHF.

The chain couples TRBV25-1 to TRBJ2-7; perhaps TRBD2 as D (7 bases). Germline assignment: CDR1 MGHDK and CDR2 SYGVNS. CDR3 length: 14 residues. V lost 3 bases and J lost 2, with 11 bases in between. The CDR3 is CASSDPGGTYEQYF. CDR3 sequence (DNA): TGTGCCAGCAGTGATCCGGGGGGCACCTACGAGCAGTACTTC.

This chain links TRBV7-2 with TRBJ2-1; 9 bases match TRBD2. Losses at the gene ends were 3 bases for V and 9 bases for J; bases not matched to a gene: 18. Germline V CDR1 and CDR2: SGHTA, FQGNSA. CDR3 length: 18 amino acids. The DNA for the CDR3 is TGTGCCAGCAGCTTTGCACCGTTTTCGGTAGCGGGAGTGGGTGAGCAGTTCTTC. Translation gives CASSFAPFSVAGVGEQFF.

This rearrangement joins TRBV7-9 to TRBJ2-3; 11 bases match TRBD2. V was clipped by 4 bases and J by 0 bases; unmatched bases: 12. The germline CDR1 and CDR2 sequences are SEHNR and FQNEAQ (reference sequence). This CDR3 is 19 amino acids long. The CDR3 region has the DNA TGTGCCAGCAGCTCTAGCGTGGCTAGCGGGGGGATGAGCACAGATACGCAGTATTTT. Protein: CASSSSVASGGMSTDTQYF.

The V and J genes are TRBV5-6 and TRBJ2-7, with 9 bases fitting TRBD2. V lost 4 bases and J lost 4; bases outside the gene matches: 12. The CDR3 is 16 amino acids. CDR1 is SGHDT, CDR2 YYEEEE, per germline. The CDR3 bases are TGTGCCAGCAGCCCCGAGGGGCGGGAGGGATGGTACGAGCAGTACTTC. Translation gives CASSPEGREGWYEQYF.

The chain recombines TRBV7-6 with TRBJ2-2; 10 positions agree with TRBD2. Unmatched junction bases numbered 7, after V lost 4 bases and J lost 8 bases. Looked up from germline, CDR1 is SGHVS and CDR2 is FNYEAQ. The CDR3 extends over 15 amino acids. CDR3 amino acids: CASSSPSGRAGELFF. CDR3 sequence (DNA): TGTGCCAGCAGCTCCCCCAGCGGGAGGGCAGGGGAGCTGTTTTTT.

The chain joins TRBV5-6 to TRBJ1-2, with TRBD1 identical over 10 bases. The junction had 4 bases not matched to a gene; V was cut back by 3 bases and J by 5 bases. Germline CDR1 SGHDT, CDR2 YYEEEE. This CDR3 comprises 14 residues. Here the CDR3 reads CASSWDRGWYGYTF. As DNA, the CDR3 is TGTGCCAGCAGCTGGGACAGGGGATGGTATGGCTACACCTTC. Complete variable domain (other parts from reference TRBV5-6 and TRBJ1-2): DAGVTQSPTHLIKTRGQQVTLRCSPKSGHDTVSWYQQALGQGPQFIFQYYEEEERQRGNFPDRFSGHQFPNYSSELNVNALLLGDSALYLCASSWDRGWYGYTFGSGTRLTVV.

The chain combines TRBV30 with TRBJ1-2; tentative D call: TRBD1 (6 bases). The CDR3 is made up of 15 amino acids. Trimming removed 2 bases at V and 4 bases at J, with 17 bases between. CDR1 and CDR2 (germline): GTSNPN, SVGIG (reference sequence). For the CDR3, the DNA is TGTGCCTGGAGTATTGGGCCAGGGGCCTCCTATGGCTACACCTTC. It encodes CAWSIGPGASYGYTF.

DNA of the CDR3: TGCGCCAGCAGCTCTATAGACAGGAACACTGAAGCTTTCTTT. Residues: CASSSIDRNTEAFF. This rearrangement joins TRBV5-1 to TRBJ1-1, with D perhaps matching TRBD1 (5 bases). Germline lookup yields CDR1 SGHRS and CDR2 YFSETQ. This CDR3 has 14 amino acids. Deletions cut 3 bases from V and 1 base from J, with 10 bases between.

The chain uses TRBV28 and TRBJ1-4; 8 positions match TRBD1. The length of the CDR3 is 16 residues. Per germline, CDR1 MDHEN and CDR2 SYDVKM. The V segment lost 2 bases and the J segment 5 bases; nucleotides outside the gene matches: 7. The CDR3 bases are TGTGCCAGCAGTTTAACCCCGACAGGGGTAAATGAAAAACTGTTTTTT. Its protein is CASSLTPTGVNEKLFF.

This sequence joins TRBV11-2 and TRBJ1-1, with D uncertain. The length of the CDR3 is 15 residues. Trimming took 0 bases from V and 1 from J, leaving 9 bases between them. Germline V lookup: CDR1 SGHAT, CDR2 FQNNGV. CDR3 sequence reads: CASSLEPGSNTEAFF. DNA for the CDR3: TGTGCCAGCAGCTTAGAGCCGGGGTCGAACACTGAAGCTTTCTTT.

The rearrangement links TRBV5-1 to TRBJ1-2; D gene ambiguous. Germline loops: CDR1 SGHRS, CDR2 YFSETQ. CDR3 length: 16 amino acids. The V gene lost 4 bases and the J gene lost 7 bases, with 23 bases spanning the gap. The CDR3, as DNA: TGCGCCAGCAGCCCATCCACGGATGGGCTAATCGGTGGCTACACCTTC. This sequence encodes CASSPSTDGLIGGYTF.

V is TRBV19 and J is TRBJ1-1; D not resolved. Germline V CDR1 and CDR2: LNHDA, SQIVND (reference sequence). There are 13 residues in the CDR3. The ends were cut back, 5 bases at V and 0 bases at J, with 7 bases in the middle. This chain's CDR3 is CASSSRMNTEAFF. CDR3 nucleotides: TGTGCCAGTAGTTCGAGGATGAACACTGAAGCTTTCTTT.

The CDR3 loop is CATDDVTYRGNEQFF. For the CDR3, the DNA is TGTGCCACCGATGACGTTACGTACCGCGGGAATGAGCAGTTCTTC. The chain links TRBV7-8 to TRBJ2-1, with D tentatively TRBD2 (5 bases). This CDR3 is built from 15 residues. CDR1 SGHVS and CDR2 FQNEAQ come from the germline V gene. V was trimmed by 10 bases and J by 7 bases, leaving 23 bases between them.

CDR3 coding DNA: TGTGCCAGCAGCCAAGGGGGACTAGCCGGTATGGAGACCCAGTACTTC. It is translated as CASSQGGLAGMETQYF. The gene calls are TRBV3-1 (or the pseudogene TRBV3-2) and TRBJ2-5; 9 bases map to TRBD2. Trimming took 1 base from V and 5 from J; bases not matched to a gene: 8. This CDR3 has 16 residues. Germline CDR1 reads LGHDT; CDR2 reads YNNKEL (reference sequence).

This clone was seen a single time. The V call is TRBV7-9, the J call TRBJ2-2; the match to TRBD1 covers 7 bases. After removal of 2 bases from V and 7 bases from J, the junction contained 1 base not matched to a gene. Germline V CDR1 and CDR2: SEHNR, FQNEAQ (reference sequence). The CDR3 spans 13 residues. The CDR3 reads CASSLTGVGELFF. CDR3 sequence (DNA): TGTGCCAGCAGCTTAACAGGGGTCGGGGAGCTGTTTTTT.

The CDR3 spells CASSQDEDSRNEKLFF. The CDR3 DNA sequence: TGTGCCAGCAGCCAAGATGAGGACTCCAGGAATGAAAAACTGTTTTTT. The chain joins TRBV4-2 to TRBJ1-4; no clear D. V was clipped by 0 bases and J by 5 bases, with 13 bases between them. The CDR3 spans 16 residues. The germline V gene encodes CDR1 LGHNA and CDR2 YNFKEQ.

The chain joins TRBV5-1 to TRBJ2-1, with TRBD2 identical over 7 bases. V trimming: 1 base; J trimming: 7 bases; junction bases outside the gene matches: 5. This CDR3 contains 14 residues. CDR1 is SGHRS and CDR2 is YFSETQ in the germline V gene. The CDR3 DNA is TGCGCCAGCAGCTTGAAAAGCGGGGTAAATGAGCAGTTCTTC. Its translation is CASSLKSGVNEQFF.

With respect to this clone: Because the CDR3's place on the DNA is in doubt, the DNA is left out and the CDR3 is given as listed by TCRdb. The chain recombines TRBV27 with TRBJ1-1; no DNA check was done on the table's D call, TRBD1. The CDR3 numbers 15 amino acids, ends counted. The V gene's germline CDR1 is MNHEY and CDR2 SMNVEV (reference sequence). CDR3 residues: CASSSSDRGLPEAFF.

This sequence joins TRBV2 and TRBJ2-1; 9 nucleotides match TRBD2. Trimming at V came to 0 bases and at J to 9 bases, leaving 9 bases not matched to a gene. CDR3 length: 16 amino acids. The germline V gene encodes CDR1 SNHLY and CDR2 FYNNEI. The CDR3 loop is CASSEAMGGGGVEQFF. For the CDR3, the DNA is TGTGCCAGCAGTGAAGCTATGGGCGGGGGGGGTGTTGAGCAGTTCTTC.

This chain uses TRBV5-1 with TRBJ1-3, with 7 nucleotides matching TRBD1. The CDR3 is 16 residues long. V gave up 5 bases and J gave up 7 bases; unmatched junction bases: 15. Germline V lookup: CDR1 SGHRS, CDR2 YFSETQ. CDR3 DNA sequence: TGCGCCAGCAGACCGGAGGGACAGAGAGTGGGGAACACCATATATTTT. Its translation: CASRPEGQRVGNTIYF.

The chain carries TRBV19 and TRBJ1-5; 7 bases fit TRBD1. The CDR3 contains 16 residues. Trimming cost V 7 bases and J 3 bases; bases outside gene matches: 12. The germline gives CDR1 LNHDA, CDR2 SQIVND (reference sequence). The CDR3 spells CASTPTGTVINQPQHF. The CDR3 region has the DNA TGTGCCAGTACCCCGACGGGGACAGTGATCAATCAGCCCCAGCATTTT.

Worth noting for this clone: The sample carries other DNA sequences with the same CDR3. V gene TRBV28 combines with J gene TRBJ1-4; D remains ambiguous. Germline V gene data show CDR1 as MDHEN and CDR2 as SYDVKM. The CDR3 contains 14 residues. V lost 3 bases and J 0 bases, leaving 5 bases between the germline ends. The CDR3 sequence: CASSLIATNEKLFF. As DNA, the CDR3 is TGTGCCAGCAGTTTGATAGCAACTAATGAAAAACTGTTTTTT.